This entry concerns a single T cell receptor beta chain. The antigen remains unidentified. This specimen comes from a study of early T cells in non-severe SARS-CoV-2 infection. Study at large: Sequenced bulk RNA came from whole blood that was unsorted, and chains were unpaired.

Individual cDNA molecules were tagged with unique molecular identifiers, the study reported. TCRdb redid the calling of the 5' RACE reads with MiXCR, one entry per CDR3 protein. The sample has some 40,000 distinct CDR3 sequences, 3.5% to 5% seen once. Overall study findings and caveats: Matching results from VDJdb favored anti-spike CD8 responses, leaving private and CD4 specificities undetected.

Source material: whole blood. The TCR comes from an adult who was a healthcare worker with PCR-confirmed SARS-CoV-2 infection or an uninfected control (not recorded which).

This CDR3 reads CASGTPYYEQYF. Here the CDR3 DNA reads TGTGCCAGCGGGACGCCCTATTACGAGCAGTACTTC. The rearrangement joins TRBV7-9 to TRBJ2-7, with D perhaps assigned TRBD1 or TRBD2 (5 bases each). Germline V CDR1 and CDR2: SEHNR, FQNEAQ (reference sequence). Trimming removed 8 bases at V and 4 bases at J, with 12 bases between. The CDR3 totals 12 residues.